Sequencing of this T cell receptor (beta chain) was carried out in a study of T cells in Graves' hyperthyroidism and ophthalmopathy. RNA transcripts were the template for amplifying TCR beta CDR3 regions. A first-round RT-PCR of the TCR CDR3 used the HTBI primer set. TCRdb re-called the multiplex PCR reads with MiXCR, one entry per CDR3 protein. The sample has roughly 170,000 distinct CDR3 sequences; about a sixth are singletons. This clonotype was seen many times. A lack of ophthalmopathy progression within 18 months defined stable Graves' hyperthyroidism. Uncontrolled infection, other autoimmune disease, pregnancy or lactation barred patients from enrollment. With 4 bases clipped from V and 5 bases from J, the junction kept 5 bases outside the gene matches. Germline CDR1 and CDR2: DFQATT and SNEGSKA (reference sequence). The CDR3 is made up of 12 amino acids.

The chain is built from TRBV20-1 and TRBJ2-7, with TRBD1 matching over 7 bases. Sequencing was done on a sample of blood. The receptor was isolated from a woman between 45 and 60 years old with Graves' hyperthyroidism. CDR3 bases: TGCAGTGCTATGGGACAGCTCAACGAGCAGTACTTC. Translation gives CSAMGQLNEQYF.